Following are 8 T cell receptor beta chains from one sample sequenced in a study of shared clonotypes between healthy human individuals. The method was immunoSEQ multiplex PCR; TCRdb's version includes in-frame clones alone and lacks a portion of them. This sample has more than 2,000,000 clones, with more than 85% found just once. Sample: naive CD4+ T cells from PBMCs. Subset: CD45RA+ positively selected. These receptors originate from a man between 18 and 29 years old in good health. Some clones in this sample may be carry-over from other donors' samples.

The chain is built from TRBV2 and TRBJ1-1, with TRBD1 identical over 10 bases. Germline V lookup: CDR1 SNHLY, CDR2 FYNNEI. With 5 bases clipped from V and 6 bases from J, the junction kept 9 bases outside the gene matches. This CDR3 region has 15 residues. CDR3 sequence: CASSQPGQGIPEAFF. The CDR3 DNA follows: TGTGCCAGCAGTCAACCGGGACAGGGGATCCCTGAAGCTTTCTTT.

The sample holds a few counts of this clone. The chain uses TRBV30 and TRBJ1-5; possible D gene TRBD1, 5 bases. From germline, CDR1 is GTSNPN and CDR2 SVGIG (reference sequence). V lost 3 bases and J lost 9, with 15 bases in between. This CDR3 contains 13 residues. In DNA form, the CDR3 reads TGTGCCTGGAGCCTCGGGCCCCAGGGGCCCCAGCATTTT. Its translation is CAWSLGPQGPQHF.

As concerns this clone: This specimen includes other DNA sequences encoding the same CDR3. The chain carries TRBV28 and TRBJ1-3; D not resolved. In germline, CDR1 is MDHEN, CDR2 SYDVKM. V lost 3 bases, J lost 0 bases, and 6 bases lay in between. The CDR3 has 14 amino acids. As DNA, the CDR3 is TGTGCCAGCAGTTTTGGGTTCTCTGGAAACACCATATATTTT. This encodes CASSFGFSGNTIYF. Filled out from reference TRBV28 and TRBJ1-3, the complete variable domain reads DVKVTQSSRYLVKRTGEKVFLECVQDMDHENMFWYRQDPGLGLRLIYFSYDVKMKEKGDIPEGYSVSREKKERFSLILESASTNQTSMYLCASSFGFSGNTIYFGEGSWLTVV.

V usage is TRBV25-1 and J usage is TRBJ1-1; possibly TRBD1 for D (6 bases). The V end lost 4 bases, the J end lost 8 bases, and 20 bases lay between the germline ends. The CDR3 length is 15 residues. The germline V gene encodes CDR1 MGHDK and CDR2 SYGVNS. The CDR3 DNA reads as TGTGCCAGCAGTGCCCGAGGCAGGGGAATCCAAGAAGCTTTCTTT. It translates to CASSARGRGIQEAFF.

Comment on this clone: Additional DNA sequences in this sample encode the identical CDR3. The chain combines TRBV5-1 with TRBJ2-1, with 11 bases aligning to TRBD2. CDR1 and CDR2 (germline): SGHRS, YFSETQ. CDR3 length: 15 amino acids. Unmatched junction bases numbered 3, after V lost 4 bases and J lost 3 bases. CDR3 DNA: TGCGCCAGCAGCGCAACTAGCGGGAGCTACAATGAGCAGTTCTTC. It is translated as CASSATSGSYNEQFF. The full variable domain, its missing parts supplied by reference TRBV5-1 and TRBJ2-1, is KAGVTQTPRYLIKTRGQQVTLSCSPISGHRSVSWYQQTPGQGLQFLFEYFSETQRNKGNFPGRFSGRQFSNSRSEMNVSTLELGDSALYLCASSATSGSYNEQFFGPGTRLTVL.

Notes on this clone: A read error may produce the germline difference seen at one junction end. The rearrangement uses TRBV5-1 and TRBJ2-3, with 10 positions matching TRBD2. CDR1 and CDR2 from the germline V gene are SGHRS and YFSETQ. CDR3 length: 15 amino acids. CDR3 in amino acids: CASSLEGLAGDPQYF. The CDR3 coding sequence is TGCGCCAGCAGCTTGGAAGGGCTAGCGGGAGATCCGCAGTATTTT.

This chain joins TRBV19 and TRBJ1-1; possible D gene TRBD1, 5 bases. Germline assignment: CDR1 LNHDA and CDR2 SQIVND (reference sequence). The CDR3 contains 16 residues. V lost 7 bases and J 5 bases, leaving 23 bases between the germline ends. The CDR3 is CASTKVIQGAGTEAFF. The CDR3 region has the DNA TGTGCCAGTACCAAAGTGATCCAGGGTGCGGGGACTGAAGCTTTCTTT.

Remarks on this clone: This specimen includes other DNA sequences encoding the same CDR3. This chain connects TRBV11-2 to TRBJ2-3; the D gene is possibly TRBD2 (5 bases). Trimming shortened V by 1 base and J by 0 bases, and 5 bases separated the two germline ends. The CDR3 length is 14 residues. CDR1 is SGHAT, CDR2 FQNNGV, per germline. Written as DNA, the CDR3 is TGTGCCAGCAGCTTAGGGACTAGCACAGATACGCAGTATTTT. This gives the protein CASSLGTSTDTQYF.